This T cell receptor beta chain originates from a study of shared clonotypes between healthy human individuals. Using immunoSEQ multiplex PCR, the repertoire was profiled, and TCRdb retains in-frame clones only, with some absent. The profile shows 2 million to 2.5 million clones, almost 96% of them singletons. This receptor was taken from a man aged 18 to 30 in good health. The specimen was naive CD4+ T cells sorted from blood. Described subset: CD45RA+ positively selected.

The CDR3 sequence: CASSYGGRAHPDTQYF. CDR3 bases: TGTGCCAGCAGTTACGGCGGGAGGGCCCATCCAGATACGCAGTATTTT. The chain links TRBV6-5 to TRBJ2-3, with 9 positions matching TRBD2. This CDR3 is built from 16 residues. Germline lookup yields CDR1 MNHEY and CDR2 SVGAGI. The J segment lost 4 bases and the V segment lost 2 bases, leaving 7 bases of the junction unmatched.